The source of this T cell receptor beta chain is a study of blood T cell repertoires in COVID-19. Libraries were prepared by immunoSEQ multiplex PCR; TCRdb keeps only in-frame clonotypes and omits some of them. The profile shows approximately 260,000 clones, 87% of them singletons. The CDR3 loop spans 16 amino acids. The V and J ends lost 1 base and 4 bases respectively, with 14 bases between them. CDR1 and CDR2 (germline): MGHRA, YSYEKL. The rearrangement joins TRBV4-1 to TRBJ2-1, with a tentative D call TRBD2 (6 bases). The receptor was derived from a man aged 60-69 years who had recovered from COVID-19. Sequencing input: peripheral blood. CDR3 in amino acids: CASSQGVGTHYNEQFF. CDR3 bases: TGCGCCAGCAGCCAAGGAGTCGGGACTCATTACAATGAGCAGTTCTTC.